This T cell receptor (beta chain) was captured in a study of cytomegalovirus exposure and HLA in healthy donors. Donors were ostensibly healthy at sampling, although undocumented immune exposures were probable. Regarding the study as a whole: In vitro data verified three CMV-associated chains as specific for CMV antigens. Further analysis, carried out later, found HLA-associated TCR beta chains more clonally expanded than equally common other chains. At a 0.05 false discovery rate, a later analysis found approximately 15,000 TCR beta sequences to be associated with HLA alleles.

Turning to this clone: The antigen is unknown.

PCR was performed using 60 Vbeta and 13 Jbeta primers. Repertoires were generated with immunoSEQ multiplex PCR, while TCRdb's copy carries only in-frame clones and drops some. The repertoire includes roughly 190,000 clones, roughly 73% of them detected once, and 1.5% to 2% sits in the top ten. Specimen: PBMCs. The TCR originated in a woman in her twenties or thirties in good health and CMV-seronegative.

CDR3 in DNA: TGCGCCAGCAGAACCGGGATCGACAATCAGCCCCAGCATTTT. Translation gives CASRTGIDNQPQHF. This chain connects TRBV5-1 to TRBJ1-5; D call uncertain. The germline V gene encodes CDR1 SGHRS and CDR2 YFSETQ. CDR3 size: 14 residues. Trimming left V 5 bases short and J 3 bases short, with 12 bases between.